These 30 T cell receptor beta chains came from one sample sequenced in a study of cytomegalovirus exposure and HLA in healthy donors. PCR involved 60 Vbeta and 13 Jbeta primers. Generated by immunoSEQ multiplex PCR, the TCRdb table keeps only in-frame clones and is missing some. The sample lists about 170,000 clones, approximately 82% occurring once. Sequencing used PBMCs. These receptor sequences come from a male donor in good health and CMV-seronegative.

The chain carries TRBV7-9 and TRBJ2-5, with a weak D call TRBD2 (6 bases). Germline V CDR1 and CDR2: SEHNR, FQNEAQ (reference sequence). With 5 bases removed from V and 4 bases from J, the gap between germline ends came to 11 bases. The CDR3 extends over 13 amino acids. The CDR3 DNA reads as TGTGCCAGCAGCCGCAACGGGGGAGAGACCCAGTACTTC. Translating gives CASSRNGGETQYF.

J is TRBJ1-2 and V is TRBV5-1; D is unresolved. This CDR3 has 13 residues. CDR1 is SGHRS, CDR2 YFSETQ, per germline. With 2 bases removed from V and 7 bases from J, the gap between germline ends came to 12 bases. The CDR3 protein is CASSFDVGGGYTF. The CDR3 nucleotides are TGCGCCAGCAGCTTCGATGTCGGAGGTGGCTACACCTTC.

This chain links TRBV19 with TRBJ1-2; TRBD1 aligns across 10 bases. The ends lost 4 bases at V and 7 bases at J; junction bases unmatched: 21. CDR3 length equals 19 residues. The germline gives CDR1 LNHDA, CDR2 SQIVND (reference sequence). CDR3 DNA: TGTGCCAGTAGTAAAATAAGAAATTCCGCCGGGACAGGGGCCTCTGGCTACACCTTC. Protein sequence: CASSKIRNSAGTGASGYTF.

This clone was seen only once. The chain employs TRBV6-1 and TRBJ2-4; D perhaps matches TRBD2 (6 bases). The CDR3 extends over 14 amino acids. V lost 1 base and J lost 6, with 10 bases in between. The germline V gene has CDR1 MNHNS and CDR2 SASEGT. The CDR3 sequence is CASSEVGGRNIQYF. The CDR3 nucleotides read TGTGCCAGCAGTGAAGTCGGAGGGAGAAACATTCAGTACTTC.

V usage is TRBV7-2 and J usage is TRBJ2-1; 9 bases are shared with TRBD2. The CDR3 runs 16 residues. Germline-derived CDR1 and CDR2 are SGHTA and FQGNSA. The trim removed 7 bases at V and 0 bases at J, leaving 7 bases unmatched. The DNA of the CDR3 is TGTGCCAGCAATAGGGCGGGAGGGAGCTCCTACAATGAGCAGTTCTTC. This codes for CASNRAGGSSYNEQFF.

The chain combines TRBV7-3 with TRBJ2-5; possible D gene TRBD2, 5 bases. CDR1 and CDR2 (germline): SGHTA, FQGTGA. Trimming took off 4 bases at V and 1 base at J, with 13 bases between the two ends. There are 15 residues in the CDR3. CDR3 nucleotides: TGTGCCAGCAGCTACGCGGGTTTGGGCCAAGAGACCCAGTACTTC. This gives the protein CASSYAGLGQETQYF.

The V and J genes are TRBV9 and TRBJ2-5, with TRBD2 as a possible D gene (6 bases). Germline CDR1 and CDR2: SGDLS and YYNGEE. The V end lost 1 base, the J end lost 1 base, and 8 bases lay between the germline ends. This CDR3 contains 14 residues. CDR3 DNA: TGTGCCAGCAGCGTATTGGGGGGCCAAGAGACCCAGTACTTC. This gives the protein CASSVLGGQETQYF.

The rearrangement joins TRBV5-6 to TRBJ2-5; TRBD1 aligns across 7 bases. Germline CDR1 and CDR2: SGHDT and YYEEEE. The J segment lost 1 base and the V segment lost 2 bases, leaving 5 bases of the junction unmatched. The CDR3 has 15 amino acids. The CDR3 DNA sequence: TGTGCCAGCAGCTTTAATCAGGGGGTCCAAGAGACCCAGTACTTC. It is translated as CASSFNQGVQETQYF.

This chain links TRBV19 with TRBJ2-5, with 8 bases lining up with TRBD1. The junction had 3 bases not matched to a gene; V was cut back by 1 base and J by 2 bases. This CDR3 region has 15 residues. From germline, CDR1 is LNHDA and CDR2 SQIVND (reference sequence). DNA for the CDR3: TGTGCCAGTAGTATAGGGGACAGGTTGCAAGAGACCCAGTACTTC. As protein: CASSIGDRLQETQYF.

This rearrangement joins TRBV19 to TRBJ2-2; 8 bases agree with TRBD2. The V gene's germline CDR1 is LNHDA and CDR2 SQIVND (reference sequence). The junction had 3 bases not matched to a gene; V was cut back by 6 bases and J by 3 bases. CDR3 length: 14 amino acids. CDR3: CASSGGVDTGELFF. The DNA of the CDR3 is TGTGCCAGTAGCGGGGGGGTCGACACCGGGGAGCTGTTTTTT.

The rearrangement joins TRBV7-2 to TRBJ2-3, with TRBD2 as a possible D gene (6 bases). Germline V lookup: CDR1 SGHTA, CDR2 FQGNSA. CDR3 length: 15 amino acids. Trimming took off 1 base at V and 1 base at J, with 9 bases between the two ends. The chain's CDR3 is CASSLEQRGTDTQYF. The CDR3, as DNA: TGTGCCAGCAGCTTAGAGCAGCGGGGCACAGATACGCAGTATTTT.

V and J are TRBV28 and TRBJ2-4; TRBD1 aligns across 11 bases. This CDR3 comprises 17 residues. J gave up 3 bases and V 7 bases, and 11 bases lay outside the gene matches. Germline lookup yields CDR1 MDHEN and CDR2 SYDVKM. CDR3 bases: TGTGCCAGCAAAGGGACAGGGGGTACTTTAGTCAAAAACATTCAGTACTTC. Residues: CASKGTGGTLVKNIQYF.

This rearrangement joins TRBV28 to TRBJ1-1; 7 bases fit TRBD1. CDR1 and CDR2 (germline): MDHEN, SYDVKM. Losses at the gene ends were 4 bases for V and 4 bases for J; bases not matched to a gene: 9. This CDR3 contains 15 residues. The CDR3 sequence is CASSYSTGALTEAFF. CDR3 sequence (DNA): TGTGCCAGCAGTTACTCAACAGGGGCCCTCACTGAAGCTTTCTTT.

A few counts support this clone. The chain is built from TRBV11-2 and TRBJ2-7, with a possible D match to TRBD2 (6 bases). CDR1 is SGHAT, CDR2 FQNNGV, per germline. Trimming removed 5 bases at V and 5 bases at J, with 19 bases between. The CDR3 totals 15 residues. The CDR3 nucleotides read TGTGCCAGCAGCCAGTTAGACCGGGACTTCAACGAGCAGTACTTC. It translates to CASSQLDRDFNEQYF.

The chain has TRBV11-1 and TRBJ2-5; D gene uncertain. Matching the DNA end better, TRBJ2-7 makes the J call doubtful. CDR1 is SGHAT and CDR2 is FQDESV in the germline V gene (reference sequence). The CDR3 sequence is 15 residues long. The CDR3 reads CASSSEASPSYEQYF. The CDR3 DNA sequence: TGTGCCAGCAGCTCCGAGGCCTCTCCCTCCTACGAGCAGTACTTC.

This clone was observed a single time. The V gene is TRBV4-1, the J gene TRBJ2-1, with 7 bases matching TRBD1. Germline CDR1 is MGHRA and CDR2 is YSYEKL. This CDR3 comprises 19 residues. Germline trimming cut 0 bases from V and 2 bases from J; bases unmatched to any gene: 13. The chain's CDR3 is CASSQDRSYGQVPYNEQFF. The CDR3 DNA reads TGCGCCAGCAGCCAAGATCGCAGCTACGGACAGGTCCCCTACAATGAGCAGTTCTTC.

The chain uses TRBV29-1 and TRBJ2-3, with TRBD2 identical over 9 bases. The CDR3 is 18 residues long. Unmatched junction bases numbered 19, after V lost 7 bases and J lost 2 bases. CDR1 and CDR2 from the germline V gene are SQVTM and ANQGSEA. CDR3 sequence reads: CSAMEAGGHIGSTDTQYF. The CDR3 nucleotides are TGCAGCGCCATGGAAGCGGGAGGTCATATCGGGTCCACAGATACGCAGTATTTT.

The genes are TRBV6-5 and TRBJ1-3; D is possibly TRBD1 (5 bases). CDR3 length: 15 residues. Deletions cut 6 bases from V and 0 bases from J, with 12 bases between. Germline CDR1 is MNHEY and CDR2 is SVGAGI. This chain's CDR3 is CASRTVPLSGNTIYF. The CDR3 coding sequence is TGTGCCAGCAGGACAGTTCCCCTCTCTGGAAACACCATATATTTT.

This clone was seen once. The chain uses TRBV7-2 and TRBJ1-6; possible D gene TRBD1, 5 bases. V was trimmed by 5 bases and J by 9 bases, leaving 14 bases between them. Germline V gene sequence: CDR1 SGHTA, CDR2 FQGNSA. This CDR3 is built from 14 residues. The CDR3 coding sequence is TGTGCCAGCAGCCGGGGAGGGGCAGGTTCACCCCTCCACTTT. Amino acid sequence: CASSRGGAGSPLHF.

J is TRBJ2-1 and V is TRBV5-1; 7 nucleotides line up with TRBD2. This CDR3 is built from 14 residues. Germline V gene sequence: CDR1 SGHRS, CDR2 YFSETQ. V lost 0 bases, J lost 8 bases, and 5 bases stayed unmatched. The CDR3 is CASSLGTSLYEQFF. The CDR3 DNA is TGCGCCAGCAGCTTGGGGACTAGTCTCTATGAGCAGTTCTTC.

The V gene is TRBV27, the J gene TRBJ1-5, with TRBD1 as a possible D gene (5 bases). Trimming cost V 2 bases and J 0 bases, with 17 bases left between them. There are 18 residues in the CDR3. The germline CDR1 and CDR2 sequences are MNHEY and SMNVEV (reference sequence). The CDR3 bases are TGTGCCAGCAGTTTAAGGGGTTCGGCCGCATATAGCAATCAGCCCCAGCATTTT. Its protein is CASSLRGSAAYSNQPQHF.

This rearrangement joins TRBV4-1 to TRBJ2-5, with D uncertain. The DNA end is more similar to TRBJ2-7, so the J call may be wrong. Germline-derived CDR1 and CDR2 are MGHRA and YSYEKL. This CDR3 spans 13 amino acids. DNA for the CDR3: TGCGCCAGCAGCCAAGTCGTGTCTTTCGAGCAGTACTTC. Its protein is CASSQVVSFEQYF.

J is TRBJ1-2 and V is TRBV6-6; D is uncertain. Between the trimmed V and J ends, which lost 6 bases and 2 bases, there was a span of 13 bases. There are 14 residues in the CDR3. From germline, CDR1 is MNHNY and CDR2 SVGAGI (reference sequence). The DNA for the CDR3 is TGTGCCAGCAGGGTTGCTGGGGAGAACTATGGCTACACCTTC. Its translation is CASRVAGENYGYTF.

The rearrangement uses TRBV6-5 and TRBJ2-4; D remains unclear. Germline CDR1 and CDR2: MNHEY and SVGAGI. Trimming stripped 6 bases from V and 6 bases from J, with 9 bases between. The CDR3 covers 12 residues. The CDR3 DNA is TGTGCCAGCAGCCCCACACGAAACATTCAGTACTTC. It encodes CASSPTRNIQYF.

This clone was seen more than once but under ten times. This rearrangement joins TRBV9 to TRBJ2-1, with 9 bases identical to TRBD2. This CDR3 has 16 amino acids. The V and J ends lost 7 bases and 5 bases, in that order; junction bases with no gene match: 13. Germline lookup yields CDR1 SGDLS and CDR2 YYNGEE. The CDR3 protein is CASGRGGEIGNNEQFF. The CDR3 coding sequence is TGTGCCAGCGGTCGCGGGGGGGAAATCGGAAACAATGAGCAGTTCTTC.

The chain has TRBV5-4 and TRBJ2-7, with TRBD1 matching over 10 bases. This CDR3 has 15 residues. Germline V gene data show CDR1 as SGHNT and CDR2 as YYREEE (reference sequence). V was clipped by 0 bases and J by 5 bases; unmatched bases: 5. The CDR3 reads CASSLAGTGVHEQYF. CDR3 nucleotides: TGTGCCAGCAGCTTGGCCGGGACAGGGGTTCACGAGCAGTACTTC. Full variable domain (rest looked up from reference TRBV5-4 and TRBJ2-7): ETGVTQSPTHLIKTRGQQVTLRCSSQSGHNTVSWYQQALGQGPQFIFQYYREEENGRGNFPPRFSGLQFPNYSSELNVNALELDDSALYLCASSLAGTGVHEQYFGPGTRLTVT.

CDR3 DNA sequence: TGCGCCAGCAGCCAAGAAGGGGGACAGGGGGCAGAGACCCAGTACTTC. This codes for CASSQEGGQGAETQYF. The rearrangement joins TRBV4-1 to TRBJ2-5, with 12 bases that match TRBD1. Germline V gene data show CDR1 as MGHRA and CDR2 as YSYEKL. The trim removed 0 bases at V and 4 bases at J, leaving 3 bases unmatched. CDR3 length: 16 residues.

This clone was counted a few times. This rearrangement joins TRBV6-4 to TRBJ2-7, with unresolved D. Trimming took 0 bases from V and 0 from J, leaving 3 bases between them. CDR3 length: 13 amino acids. Germline lookup yields CDR1 MRHNA and CDR2 SNTAGT. CDR3 protein: CASSDSSSYEQYF. The CDR3, as DNA: TGTGCCAGCAGTGACTCGAGCTCCTACGAGCAGTACTTC.

This sequence joins TRBV5-5 and TRBJ1-3, with D tentatively TRBD1 (5 bases). Trimming shortened V by 2 bases and J by 0 bases, and 18 bases separated the two germline ends. The CDR3 contains 18 residues. CDR1 SGHKS and CDR2 YYEKEE come from the germline V gene (reference sequence). CDR3 region: CASSFSLLGQSSGNTIYF. Here the CDR3 DNA reads TGTGCCAGCAGCTTTTCCCTTTTGGGGCAGTCCTCTGGAAACACCATATATTTT.

The rearrangement joins TRBV11-2 to TRBJ2-7; 10 bases agree with TRBD2. Germline V lookup: CDR1 SGHAT, CDR2 FQNNGV. The CDR3 totals 14 residues. Trimming cost V 5 bases and J 7 bases; bases outside gene matches: 8. The CDR3 coding sequence is TGTGCCAGCAGCCCAAGCGGGAGGGAGGAAGAGCAGTACTTC. This sequence encodes CASSPSGREEEQYF.